These 28 T cell receptor beta chains were all obtained from the same sample, sequenced in a study of blood T cell repertoires in COVID-19 (dated by TCRdb to 2020 to 2021). Library creation used the immunoSEQ multiplex PCR assay. What TCRdb holds here is the immuneACCESS table cut down to in-frame rearrangements. Part of the clones is not present; checked against another copy, under half of the missing clones reflect an unresolved V gene, and the others are unexplained. This sample comprises some 220,000 clones, about 79% of them detected only once. Around 9.5% of the sample rests with the top ten. Sequenced material: peripheral blood. Receptors originate from a man aged 50-60 years with active or convalescent COVID-19.

The chain recombines TRBV7-6 with TRBJ1-4; 7 nucleotides agree with TRBD1. Trimming cost V 4 bases and J 4 bases; bases outside gene matches: 9. The germline V gene has CDR1 SGHVS and CDR2 FNYEAQ. The CDR3 consists of 16 residues. This chain's CDR3 is CASSSRPGQINEKLFF. The CDR3 DNA reads TGTGCCAGCAGCTCCCGACCGGGACAGATTAATGAAAAACTGTTTTTT.

V usage is TRBV6-5 and J usage is TRBJ2-4, with 9 bases fitting TRBD1. Trimming cost V 2 bases and J 8 bases; bases outside gene matches: 4. The CDR3 totals 14 residues. Germline loops: CDR1 MNHEY, CDR2 SVGAGI. The DNA for the CDR3 is TGTGCCAGCAGTTACGGGGGACAGGGATACATTCAGTACTTC. It translates to CASSYGGQGYIQYF.

This clone has a single count. CDR3 coding DNA: TGTGCCAGTACCCTCACCGCGACAGGCCGGGATGGCTACACCTTC. This sequence encodes CASTLTATGRDGYTF. V is TRBV19 and J is TRBJ1-2, with D possibly TRBD1 on 6 matching bases. The germline V gene encodes CDR1 LNHDA and CDR2 SQIVND (reference sequence). There are 15 residues in the CDR3. V lost 7 bases and J lost 6, with 21 bases in between.

V usage is TRBV4-1 and J usage is TRBJ1-1; TRBD1 matches at 8 bases. This CDR3 has 16 amino acids. Germline V gene data show CDR1 as MGHRA and CDR2 as YSYEKL. Losses at the gene ends were 4 bases for V and 0 bases for J; bases not matched to a gene: 7. The CDR3 loop is CASSPNRGVMNTEAFF. The DNA of the CDR3 is TGCGCCAGCAGCCCAAACAGGGGGGTCATGAACACTGAAGCTTTCTTT.

The rearrangement joins TRBV13 to TRBJ1-1; weak D call: TRBD1 (5 bases). V was clipped by 3 bases and J by 6 bases, with 14 bases between them. This CDR3 contains 14 residues. CDR1 and CDR2 from the germline V gene are PRHDT and FYEKMQ (reference sequence). The CDR3 loop reads CASSFGRSRAEAFF. DNA of the CDR3: TGTGCCAGCAGCTTCGGGAGATCCAGGGCTGAAGCTTTCTTT.

V is TRBV28 and J is TRBJ1-2; no firm D call. Between the trimmed V and J ends, which lost 6 bases and 0 bases, there was a span of 14 bases. Germline CDR1 and CDR2: MDHEN and SYDVKM. This CDR3 has 15 residues. CDR3 DNA: TGTGCCAGCAGACACAAACACCTAGCTAACTATGGCTACACCTTC. Its translation: CASRHKHLANYGYTF.

V gene TRBV4-1 combines with J gene TRBJ2-7, with 8 bases fitting TRBD1. CDR3 size: 13 residues. Per germline, CDR1 MGHRA and CDR2 YSYEKL. V lost 5 bases and J lost 5; bases outside the gene matches: 5. CDR3 in amino acids: CASSRTGLDEQYF. In nucleotides, the CDR3 is TGCGCCAGCAGCAGGACAGGGTTGGACGAGCAGTACTTC.

The chain recombines TRBV11-2 with TRBJ2-7; D is possibly TRBD1 (6 bases). The CDR3 contains 14 residues. Germline V CDR1 and CDR2: SGHAT, FQNNGV. V lost 4 bases to trimming and J lost 6 bases, with 16 bases between them. CDR3 coding DNA: TGTGCCAGCAGCTCCATCAGGGGCAGGTCCGAGCAGTACTTC. It codes for CASSSIRGRSEQYF.

The chain has TRBV28 and TRBJ2-3; 8 bases are shared with TRBD2. V lost 4 bases to trimming and J lost 3 bases; unmatched junction nucleotides: 6. CDR3 length: 15 residues. In germline, CDR1 is MDHEN, CDR2 SYDVKM. In DNA, the CDR3 is TGTGCCAGCAGTTCGGGACTAGAGTCGACAGATACGCAGTATTTT. Its translation: CASSSGLESTDTQYF.

The genes are TRBV16 and TRBJ1-2, with D tentatively TRBD1 (5 bases). V lost 4 bases to trimming and J lost 2 bases, with 5 bases between them. The CDR3 is 12 amino acids. From germline, CDR1 is KGHSY and CDR2 FQNENV. The CDR3 bases are TGTGCCAGCAGCCGACAGAACTATGGCTACACCTTC. This codes for CASSRQNYGYTF. The full variable domain, its missing parts supplied by reference TRBV16 and TRBJ1-2, is GEEVAQTPKHLVRGEGQKAKLYCAPIKGHSYVFWYQQVLKNEFKFLISFQNENVFDETGMPKERFSAKCLPNSPCSLEIQATKLEDSAVYFCASSRQNYGYTFGSGTRLTVV.

The rearrangement uses TRBV7-9 and TRBJ2-3, with 10 bases that match TRBD2. This CDR3 comprises 15 residues. The trim removed 3 bases at V and 3 bases at J, leaving 3 bases unmatched. Germline assignment: CDR1 SEHNR and CDR2 FQNEAQ (reference sequence). CDR3 in amino acids: CASSFLAGVTDTQYF. CDR3 nucleotide sequence: TGTGCCAGCAGCTTCCTAGCGGGAGTGACAGATACGCAGTATTTT.

The CDR3 spells CARLMDWADLNYGYTF. The CDR3 bases are TGTGCCAGACTCATGGACTGGGCAGACCTTAACTATGGCTACACCTTC. The chain combines TRBV11-3 with TRBJ1-2; D is unclear. Germline V lookup: CDR1 SGHNT, CDR2 YENEEA. V lost 9 bases to trimming and J lost 1 base, with 21 bases between them. The length of the CDR3 is 16 residues.

The chain is built from TRBV7-6 and TRBJ2-2; 12 nucleotides line up with TRBD2. Looked up from germline, CDR1 is SGHVS and CDR2 is FNYEAQ. This CDR3 spans 17 amino acids. The J segment lost 4 bases and the V segment lost 1 base, leaving 4 bases of the junction unmatched. The CDR3 DNA reads as TGTGCCAGCAGCTTAGTACCTAGCGGGAGGGGCACCGGGGAGCTGTTTTTT. Its translation: CASSLVPSGRGTGELFF.

The rearrangement links TRBV5-6 to TRBJ2-1; D ambiguous. V was shortened by 4 bases and J by 6 bases, with 8 bases between the two germline ends. The length of the CDR3 is 12 residues. Looked up from germline, CDR1 is SGHDT and CDR2 is YYEEEE. CDR3 in amino acids: CASSRVINEQFF. The DNA for the CDR3 is TGTGCCAGCAGCCGGGTTATCAATGAGCAGTTCTTC.

The CDR3 loop reads CASSRPQGDKAFF. CDR3 DNA sequence: TGTGCCAGCAGTCGCCCACAAGGGGATAAAGCTTTCTTT. The V and J genes are TRBV6-2 or TRBV6-3 and TRBJ1-1; tentative D call: TRBD1 (5 bases). Trimming took 5 bases from V and 9 from J, leaving 16 bases between them. The CDR3 is 13 amino acids. The germline V gene encodes CDR1 MNHEY and CDR2 SVGEGT.

The chain links TRBV11-3 to TRBJ1-1; the D gene is possibly TRBD1 (5 bases). This CDR3 has 13 amino acids. In germline, CDR1 is SGHNT, CDR2 YENEEA. V was trimmed by 5 bases and J by 2 bases, leaving 9 bases between them. The DNA for the CDR3 is TGTGCCAGCAGCGCTCAGGGAAACACTGAAGCTTTCTTT. As protein: CASSAQGNTEAFF.

CDR3 nucleotides: TGTGCCAGCAGCCCAGGGGTAGCGGGGGGGCCGCAAGAGACCCAGTACTTC. Protein: CASSPGVAGGPQETQYF. The chain employs TRBV9 and TRBJ2-5, with 11 bases aligning to TRBD2. CDR1 and CDR2 (germline): SGDLS, YYNGEE. J gave up 2 bases and V 4 bases, and 10 bases lay outside the gene matches. This CDR3 is built from 17 residues.

In nucleotides, the CDR3 is TGCAGCGTTGAAGAAGACAGAACTAGCGGGGGTTACAATGAGCAGTTCTTC. This translates into CSVEEDRTSGGYNEQFF. The V gene is TRBV29-1, the J gene TRBJ2-1, with 11 bases aligning to TRBD2. This CDR3 is 17 amino acids long. From germline, CDR1 is SQVTM and CDR2 ANQGSEA. Trimming removed 0 bases from V and 4 bases from J; junction bases left unmatched: 8.

The chain joins TRBV11-1 to TRBJ2-1, with D perhaps matching TRBD2 (5 bases). Looked up from germline, CDR1 is SGHAT and CDR2 is FQDESV (reference sequence). The CDR3 totals 15 residues. V lost 2 bases to trimming and J lost 0 bases, with 8 bases between them. The CDR3 is CASSLLGSSYNEQFF. The CDR3 coding sequence is TGTGCCAGCAGCTTATTGGGGAGCTCCTACAATGAGCAGTTCTTC. The whole variable domain, remainder taken from reference TRBV11-1 and TRBJ2-1, is EAEVAQSPRYKITEKSQAVAFWCDPISGHATLYWYRQILGQGPELLVQFQDESVVDDSQLPKDRFSAERLKGVDSTLKIQPAELGDSAMYLCASSLLGSSYNEQFFGPGTRLTVL.

This rearrangement joins TRBV28 to TRBJ2-7; 8 bases agree with TRBD1. This CDR3 spans 16 amino acids. Germline V CDR1 and CDR2: MDHEN, SYDVKM. Trimming removed 4 bases from V and 4 bases from J; junction bases left unmatched: 12. The CDR3 here is CASSSPGTGSGYEQYF. The CDR3 nucleotides are TGTGCCAGCAGTTCCCCCGGGACAGGTTCCGGTTACGAGCAGTACTTC.

The chain uses TRBV4-1 and TRBJ1-1; D may be TRBD1 (5 bases). Between the trimmed V and J ends, which lost 3 bases and 1 base, there was a span of 6 bases. Germline assignment: CDR1 MGHRA and CDR2 YSYEKL. This CDR3 is 13 amino acids long. The CDR3 loop reads CASSHQGNTEAFF. In DNA, the CDR3 is TGCGCCAGCAGCCATCAGGGGAACACTGAAGCTTTCTTT.

This clone was counted a few times. V and J are TRBV5-1 and TRBJ2-1; D is undetermined. The CDR3 contains 12 residues. The V end lost 0 bases, the J end lost 8 bases, and 6 bases lay between the germline ends. Germline lookup yields CDR1 SGHRS and CDR2 YFSETQ. The CDR3 DNA reads TGCGCCAGCAGCTTGGTGGGCTATGAGCAGTTCTTC. Its protein is CASSLVGYEQFF.

The genes are TRBV9 and TRBJ1-2, with D possibly matching TRBD1 (6 bases). Trimming stripped 4 bases from V and 4 bases from J, with 20 bases between. CDR3 length: 16 amino acids. Germline CDR1 reads SGDLS; CDR2 reads YYNGEE. The CDR3 sequence is CASSYGPDRPSYGYTF. The CDR3 DNA sequence: TGTGCCAGCAGCTATGGGCCGGACAGACCCAGCTATGGCTACACCTTC. The variable domain in full, completed from reference TRBV9 and TRBJ1-2, reads DSGVTQTPKHLITATGQRVTLRCSPRSGDLSVYWYQQSLDQGLQFLIQYYNGEERAKGNILERFSAQQFPDLHSELNLSSLELGDSALYFCASSYGPDRPSYGYTFGSGTRLTVV.

The chain has TRBV28 and TRBJ1-6; D remains ambiguous. CDR3 length: 15 amino acids. Between the trimmed V and J ends, which lost 3 bases and 1 base, there was a span of 7 bases. Germline V lookup: CDR1 MDHEN, CDR2 SYDVKM. In DNA form, the CDR3 reads TGTGCCAGCAGTTTTGAGGGTTCCTATAATTCACCCCTCCACTTT. This translates into CASSFEGSYNSPLHF.

The V call is TRBV2, the J call TRBJ1-5; unclear D gene. This CDR3 contains 16 residues. Deletions cut 2 bases from V and 0 bases from J, with 11 bases between. Germline V gene data show CDR1 as SNHLY and CDR2 as FYNNEI. CDR3: CASSERISYSNQPQHF. For the CDR3, the DNA is TGTGCCAGCAGTGAACGCATCTCCTATAGCAATCAGCCCCAGCATTTT.

The chain combines TRBV2 with TRBJ2-7; no firm D call. The V end lost 4 bases, the J end lost 0 bases, and 4 bases lay between the germline ends. In germline, CDR1 is SNHLY, CDR2 FYNNEI. The CDR3 is made up of 12 amino acids. Here the CDR3 reads CASSVSSYEQYV. CDR3 sequence (DNA): TGTGCCAGCAGTGTTAGCTCCTACGAGCAGTACGTC.

J is TRBJ2-5 and V is TRBV6-2 or TRBV6-3; 10 bases are a match to TRBD2. CDR3 length: 14 amino acids. The ends lost 5 bases at V and 4 bases at J; junction bases unmatched: 4. Germline V CDR1 and CDR2: MNHEY, SVGEGT. CDR3 sequence reads: CASSTSGGAETQYF. The DNA for the CDR3 is TGTGCCAGCAGTACCAGCGGGGGGGCAGAGACCCAGTACTTC.

The CDR3 coding sequence is TGTGCCAGCAGCTTGGCGGGGGACGGGAACTATGGCTACACCTTC. This translates into CASSLAGDGNYGYTF. The chain carries TRBV5-4 and TRBJ1-2; maybe TRBD1 (5 bases). Germline CDR1 and CDR2: SGHNT and YYREEE (reference sequence). The V gene lost 0 bases and the J gene lost 2 bases, with 11 bases spanning the gap. The CDR3 runs to 15 residues.